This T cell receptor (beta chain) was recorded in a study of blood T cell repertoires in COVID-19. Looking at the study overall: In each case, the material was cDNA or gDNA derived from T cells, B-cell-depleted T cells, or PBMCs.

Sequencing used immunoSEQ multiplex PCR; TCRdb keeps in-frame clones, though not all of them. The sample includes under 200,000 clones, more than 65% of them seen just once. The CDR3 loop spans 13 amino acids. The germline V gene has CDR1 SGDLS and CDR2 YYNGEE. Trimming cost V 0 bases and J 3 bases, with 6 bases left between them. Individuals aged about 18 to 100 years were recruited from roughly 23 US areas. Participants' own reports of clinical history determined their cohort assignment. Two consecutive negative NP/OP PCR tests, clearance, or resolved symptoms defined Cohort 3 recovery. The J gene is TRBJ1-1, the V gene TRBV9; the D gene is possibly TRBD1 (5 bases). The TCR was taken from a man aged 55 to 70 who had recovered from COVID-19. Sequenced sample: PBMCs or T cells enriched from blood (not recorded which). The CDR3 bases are TGTGCCAGCAGCGTAGCGGGGGACACTGAAGCTTTCTTT. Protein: CASSVAGDTEAFF.